This entry lists 23 T cell receptor beta chains sequenced from one sample in a study of brain T cells in children with intractable seizures. Method: immunoSEQ multiplex PCR; TCRdb's copy keeps in-frame clones and lacks some. The sample consists of 340,000 or so clones, about 94% of them appearing once. The time point: blood from clinic visit 5 months post-surgery; TSC patient then seizure free. Here the sequenced sample was peripheral blood, taken less than 6 months after surgery. The receptors come from a boy less than two years old with tuberous sclerosis and intractable seizures.

The chain recombines TRBV19 with TRBJ2-1; D remains ambiguous. The CDR3 runs to 14 residues. Trimming removed 3 bases from V and 4 bases from J, with 10 bases in between. Germline values: CDR1 LNHDA, CDR2 SQIVND (reference sequence). CDR3 sequence reads: CASSISGAYNEQFF. CDR3 coding DNA: TGTGCCAGTAGTATTTCCGGAGCGTACAATGAGCAGTTCTTC.

The chain uses TRBV21-1 and TRBJ2-5; TRBD1 is the table's D call and was not checked against the DNA. TRBV21-1 counts as a pseudogene. The CDR3 contains 17 residues. The CDR3 bases are TGTGCCAGCAGCAAAGTAGGCCGGGACAGGGGCCAAGAGACCCAGTACTTC. Residues: CASSKVGRDRGQETQYF.

The chain is built from TRBV24-1 and TRBJ2-1; 7 nucleotides agree with TRBD2. The CDR3 runs to 15 residues. CDR1 is KGHDR and CDR2 is SFDVKD in the germline V gene. Trimming removed 0 bases from V and 6 bases from J; junction bases left unmatched: 4. In nucleotides, the CDR3 is TGTGCCACCAGTGATTTGAGCCGGGAGGCCAATGAGCAGTTCTTC. As protein: CATSDLSREANEQFF.

The rearrangement links TRBV24-1 to TRBJ1-6; D is unclear. V lost 6 bases and J 8 bases, leaving 7 bases between the germline ends. Germline V gene data show CDR1 as KGHDR and CDR2 as SFDVKD. CDR3 size: 12 residues. Here the CDR3 DNA reads TGTGCCACCAGTCGGGTAGATTCACCCCTCCACTTT. Translating gives CATSRVDSPLHF.

This rearrangement joins TRBV7-9 to TRBJ2-3; D may be TRBD2 (5 bases). V shed 5 bases and J shed 0 bases, with 18 bases lying between them. The germline gives CDR1 SEHNR, CDR2 FQNEAQ (reference sequence). This CDR3 spans 17 amino acids. In DNA form, the CDR3 reads TGTGCCAGCAGCCCCAAAGACTACCGAAGTAGCACAGATACGCAGTATTTT. It codes for CASSPKDYRSSTDTQYF.

This chain links TRBV5-1 with TRBJ2-1, with 8 bases aligning to TRBD2. Germline loops: CDR1 SGHRS, CDR2 YFSETQ. V was clipped by 0 bases and J by 4 bases; unmatched bases: 9. CDR3 length: 17 amino acids. CDR3 loop: CASSLEPSGQLYNEQFF. In DNA form, the CDR3 reads TGCGCCAGCAGCTTGGAACCTAGCGGGCAGTTATACAATGAGCAGTTCTTC.

The J gene is TRBJ2-7, the V gene TRBV7-3, with 8 bases matching TRBD1. The CDR3 contains 16 residues. In germline, CDR1 is SGHTA, CDR2 FQGTGA. V lost 3 bases, J lost 4 bases, and 11 bases stayed unmatched. In DNA, the CDR3 is TGTGCCAGCAGCTTGTATTCAGGGGGCTTTGAGTACGAGCAGTACTTC. Translation gives CASSLYSGGFEYEQYF.

The chain combines TRBV7-9 with TRBJ2-6; D remains unclear. The CDR3 sequence is 16 residues long. V was cut by 2 bases and J by 0 bases, with 8 bases left in between. Germline assignment: CDR1 SEHNR and CDR2 FQNEAQ (reference sequence). CDR3 nucleotides: TGTGCCAGCAGCTTAAGCACGGCCTCTGGGGCCAACGTCCTGACTTTC. The encoded protein is CASSLSTASGANVLTF.

The chain couples TRBV18 to TRBJ2-7; D may be TRBD2 (6 bases). V lost 4 bases, J lost 1 base, and 14 bases lay in between. The CDR3 is made up of 15 amino acids. Germline V gene lookup returns CDR1 KGHSH and CDR2 LQKENI. CDR3 bases: TGTGCCAGCTCACTGCCTCTAGCGAGTTCCTACGAGCAGTACTTC. Translating it yields CASSLPLASSYEQYF.

Concerning this clone: This specimen includes other DNA sequences encoding the same CDR3. The J gene is TRBJ2-7, the V gene TRBV25-1; 7 nucleotides agree with TRBD1. The V and J ends lost 5 bases and 1 base, in that order; junction bases with no gene match: 17. Germline CDR1 MGHDK, CDR2 SYGVNS. The CDR3 has 18 amino acids. CDR3 amino acids: CASSQPGQIPSFSYEQYF. CDR3 nucleotides: TGTGCCAGCAGTCAACCGGGACAGATTCCCTCATTTTCCTACGAGCAGTACTTC.

Only a few counts were recorded for this clone. The rearrangement uses TRBV30 and TRBJ2-3, with a weak D call TRBD2 (6 bases). V lost 5 bases and J 6 bases, leaving 12 bases between the germline ends. There are 12 residues in the CDR3. The germline V gene encodes CDR1 GTSNPN and CDR2 SVGIG (reference sequence). CDR3 bases: TGTGCCTGGGACCCTCTAGCGGATACGCAGTATTTT. The encoded protein is CAWDPLADTQYF.

The rearrangement links TRBV19 to TRBJ1-1; D is ambiguous. From germline, CDR1 is LNHDA and CDR2 SQIVND (reference sequence). The CDR3 is 12 amino acids. The germline V and J ends were trimmed by 8 bases and 1 base, with 8 bases remaining between them. In DNA form, the CDR3 reads TGTGCCAGTCTCCTTGGGAACACTGAAGCTTTCTTT. Translated: CASLLGNTEAFF.

The chain is built from TRBV30 and TRBJ2-1; 12 bases line up with TRBD2. The CDR3 runs 16 residues. Trimming at V came to 2 bases and at J to 6 bases, leaving 8 bases not matched to a gene. Germline CDR1 and CDR2: GTSNPN and SVGIG (reference sequence). The DNA of the CDR3 is TGTGCCTGGAGTTTACTTGGGACTAGCGGGCGCAATGAGCAGTTCTTC. It codes for CAWSLLGTSGRNEQFF.

The rearrangement uses TRBV20-1 and TRBJ2-7; possibly TRBD1 for D (6 bases). Germline CDR1 reads DFQATT; CDR2 reads SNEGSKA (reference sequence). The ends were cut back, 1 base at V and 6 bases at J, with 7 bases in the middle. The CDR3 totals 11 residues. The CDR3 sequence: CSARAGVEQYF. CDR3 in DNA: TGCAGTGCTAGAGCAGGGGTCGAGCAGTACTTC.

Points on this clone: Other DNA sequences in this sample translate to the same CDR3. The V and J genes are TRBV6-5 and TRBJ1-2; 9 bases are shared with TRBD1. The V segment lost 0 bases and the J segment 5 bases; nucleotides outside the gene matches: 4. The germline V gene has CDR1 MNHEY and CDR2 SVGAGI. This CDR3 comprises 15 residues. The CDR3 loop reads CASSYSTGGAYGYTF. In DNA, the CDR3 is TGTGCCAGCAGTTACTCTACAGGGGGCGCGTATGGCTACACCTTC.

This clone showed up just a few times. The rearrangement uses TRBV7-3 and TRBJ1-6; no definite D call. The CDR3 extends over 16 amino acids. CDR1 and CDR2 from the germline V gene are SGHTA and FQGTGA. Trimming removed 0 bases from V and 3 bases from J, with 9 bases in between. The CDR3 DNA follows: TGTGCCAGCAGCTTAACGCCCAGGAACTATAATTCACCCCTCCACTTT. It yields the protein CASSLTPRNYNSPLHF.

The gene calls are TRBV5-4 and TRBJ2-3; D could derive from TRBD1 or TRBD2 (5 bases each). Germline V gene sequence: CDR1 SGHNT, CDR2 YYREEE (reference sequence). V was cut by 1 base and J by 7 bases, with 19 bases left in between. The CDR3 runs 16 residues. Here the CDR3 reads CASSLLWDPPAYTQYF. For the CDR3, the DNA is TGTGCCAGCAGCTTGCTTTGGGACCCACCGGCGTATACGCAGTATTTT.

This clone was observed once. The J gene is TRBJ1-1, the V gene TRBV5-4; D is ambiguous. The CDR3 consists of 15 residues. Trimming left V 0 bases short and J 0 bases short, with 9 bases between. The germline V gene has CDR1 SGHNT and CDR2 YYREEE (reference sequence). The CDR3 spells CASSLGFGLNTEAFF. As DNA, the CDR3 is TGTGCCAGCAGCTTGGGGTTCGGTCTGAACACTGAAGCTTTCTTT.

The rearrangement links TRBV3-1 (or the pseudogene TRBV3-2) to TRBJ2-2; either TRBD1 or TRBD2 may supply D (5 bases each). CDR3 length: 17 residues. Trimming removed 1 base from V and 4 bases from J, with 16 bases in between. Germline V gene lookup returns CDR1 LGHDT and CDR2 YNNKEL (reference sequence). CDR3: CASSQGFGGRLTGELFF. CDR3 coding DNA: TGTGCCAGCAGCCAAGGGTTTGGGGGACGTCTCACCGGGGAGCTGTTTTTT.

This sequence joins TRBV9 and TRBJ1-1, with 10 bases that match TRBD1. CDR1 is SGDLS, CDR2 YYNGEE, per germline. Trimming took 3 bases from V and 4 from J; bases not matched to a gene: 6. The CDR3 loop spans 15 amino acids. The chain's CDR3 is CASSAGQGGVTEAFF. Written as DNA, the CDR3 is TGTGCCAGCAGCGCCGGACAGGGGGGAGTCACTGAAGCTTTCTTT.

This chain links TRBV19 with TRBJ2-3; 11 bases are shared with TRBD2. The V gene's germline CDR1 is LNHDA and CDR2 SQIVND (reference sequence). The CDR3 length is 18 residues. The ends lost 0 bases at V and 5 bases at J; junction bases unmatched: 10. The CDR3 spells CASSIDLIWLAGGDTQYF. The CDR3 region has the DNA TGTGCCAGTAGTATAGATCTGATTTGGCTAGCGGGAGGAGATACGCAGTATTTT.

A note on this clone: Other DNA sequences in this specimen translate into the identical CDR3. The chain joins TRBV5-6 to TRBJ1-2; maybe TRBD1 (5 bases). This CDR3 has 13 amino acids. Trimming took off 0 bases at V and 2 bases at J, with 5 bases between the two ends. Germline V gene sequence: CDR1 SGHDT, CDR2 YYEEEE. The CDR3 loop is CASSLGQNYGYTF. DNA of the CDR3: TGTGCCAGCAGCTTGGGACAGAACTATGGCTACACCTTC.

The rearrangement uses TRBV27 and TRBJ2-7, with TRBD1 matching 7 bases. The ends lost 3 bases at V and 5 bases at J; junction bases unmatched: 4. In germline, CDR1 is MNHEY, CDR2 SMNVEV (reference sequence). CDR3 length equals 13 residues. In nucleotides, the CDR3 is TGTGCCAGCAGTTTCCAGGGGGTCCACGAGCAGTACTTC. Translating gives CASSFQGVHEQYF.